This TCR beta chain was identified during a study of glioma-infiltrating T cells after dendritic cell vaccination. This CDR3 region has 13 residues. Per the germline V gene, CDR1 is MDHEN and CDR2 is SYDVKM. Deletions cut 6 bases from V and 1 base from J, with 9 bases between. Data came from immunoSEQ multiplex PCR; TCRdb stores just in-frame clones and leaves some out. The table includes about 92,000 clones, 70% to 90% detected once. Material: blood, obtained before dendritic cell vaccination. The chain carries TRBV28 and TRBJ1-2, with D uncertain. The TCR originated in a human donor with glioblastoma. The CDR3 DNA reads TGTGCCAGCAGGCCAACAGATAACTATGGCTACACCTTC. Translated: CASRPTDNYGYTF.